Each of the 7 T cell receptor beta chains below was sequenced from the same sample in a study of cytomegalovirus exposure and HLA in healthy donors. The study ran its PCR with 60 Vbeta and 13 Jbeta primers. The protocol was immunoSEQ multiplex PCR, while the TCRdb copy is restricted to in-frame clones and leaves out a portion. The sample consists of some 150,000 clones, around 72% of them appearing once. The sample taken for sequencing was PBMCs. The receptors stem from a man aged 45-65 years in good health and CMV-seropositive.

The chain is built from TRBV5-1 and TRBJ2-7, with TRBD1 identical over 7 bases. Unmatched junction bases numbered 8, after V lost 5 bases and J lost 0 bases. Germline-derived CDR1 and CDR2 are SGHRS and YFSETQ. CDR3 size: 15 residues. DNA of the CDR3: TGCGCCAGCAGTGTCGGTGGACAGGCCTCCTACGAGCAGTACTTC. Translated: CASSVGGQASYEQYF.

The chain has TRBV6-6 and TRBJ2-5; 10 bases are a match to TRBD2. Unmatched junction bases numbered 9, after V lost 5 bases and J lost 3 bases. CDR1 MNHNY and CDR2 SVGAGI come from the germline V gene (reference sequence). The CDR3 runs 16 residues. The CDR3 here is CASSTTQAGGKETQYF. The CDR3 DNA is TGTGCCAGCAGTACAACTCAAGCGGGGGGGAAAGAGACCCAGTACTTC.

The sample holds many counts of this clone. The chain recombines TRBV7-9 with TRBJ1-4; D call uncertain. The CDR3 has 14 amino acids. Germline V lookup: CDR1 SEHNR, CDR2 FQNEAQ (reference sequence). V lost 1 base and J lost 3, with 6 bases in between. In DNA, the CDR3 is TGTGCCAGCAGCTTAGAGAGGGCTAATGAAAAACTGTTTTTT. Its protein product is CASSLERANEKLFF.

The genes are TRBV7-2 and TRBJ2-5; a weak D match, TRBD1 (5 bases). In germline, CDR1 is SGHTA, CDR2 FQGNSA. CDR3 length: 13 amino acids. V lost 6 bases and J lost 4, with 12 bases in between. CDR3 coding DNA: TGTGCCAGCAGTCCGGTCAGGGCAGAGACCCAGTACTTC. It encodes CASSPVRAETQYF.

This rearrangement joins TRBV19 to TRBJ2-7; 7 bases agree with TRBD1. Germline loops: CDR1 LNHDA, CDR2 SQIVND (reference sequence). V gave up 0 bases and J gave up 0 bases; unmatched junction bases: 2. The CDR3 contains 15 residues. The chain's CDR3 is CASSIEGTASYEQYF. The DNA for the CDR3 is TGTGCCAGTAGTATAGAGGGGACAGCCTCCTACGAGCAGTACTTC.

The chain employs TRBV5-1 and TRBJ2-1; 10 positions agree with TRBD2. Germline V gives CDR1 SGHRS, CDR2 YFSETQ. With V trimmed by 1 base and J by 6 bases, 4 bases remained unmatched. There are 15 residues in the CDR3. The CDR3 nucleotides read TGCGCCAGCAGCTTGTCCAGCGGGGGGGCCAATGAGCAGTTCTTC. Residues: CASSLSSGGANEQFF.

This chain uses TRBV9 with TRBJ2-3; weak D call: TRBD2 (6 bases). Trimming cost V 0 bases and J 7 bases, with 12 bases left between them. CDR1 SGDLS and CDR2 YYNGEE come from the germline V gene. The CDR3 has 14 amino acids. CDR3: CASSVGPSENTQYF. The DNA of the CDR3 is TGTGCCAGCAGCGTAGGTCCTAGCGAGAATACGCAGTATTTT.